This T cell receptor (beta chain) is drawn from a study of Graves' ophthalmopathy and Graves' hyperthyroidism. The trim removed 5 bases at V and 3 bases at J, leaving 12 bases unmatched. The CDR3 extends over 18 amino acids. Germline V gene lookup returns CDR1 MNHEY and CDR2 SVGAGI. The hyperthyroidism patients had a new diagnosis of under 2 months' duration and were aged 18 to 65. The evidence that diagnosis relied on was clinical symptoms, serum thyroxine, TRAb, thyroid ultrasound and orbital computed tomography. PBMCs originated in roughly 11 ml of fresh peripheral blood. This clonotype has a count of ten or more. Amplification of TCR beta CDR3 regions used RNA transcripts. In the first round, RT-PCR was carried out with HTBI primers, and a multiplex PCR formed the second round. TCRdb re-derived calls from the multiplex PCR reads in MiXCR, one entry per CDR3 protein. The top ten clones hold approximately 6.9% of a sample with under 800,000 distinct CDR3 sequences, about 24% of them seen once.

The chain has TRBV6-5 and TRBJ2-7, with 14 positions matching TRBD2. Sequenced material: peripheral blood. The receptor's source is a woman under 30 with stable Graves' hyperthyroidism. Some clones in this sample may be carry-over from other donors' samples. The CDR3 coding sequence is TGTGCCAGCAGTCCAACCTCGGGACTAGCGGGAGACCGCTACGAGCAGTACTTC. Translating it yields CASSPTSGLAGDRYEQYF.